This T cell receptor (beta chain) comes out of a study of siplizumab effects on memory and regulatory T cells (dated 2019 in TCRdb). Some background on the complete study: Across fewer than 10 responder-stimulator pairs, paired mixed lymphocyte reactions were conducted with siplizumab at 1 ug/mL and without drug. The study examined how the anti-CD2 antibody siplizumab affects alloreactive T-cell subsets in allogeneic mixed lymphocyte reactions built from human PBMCs.

Comment on this clone: The clone's antigen remains unknown. Base quality data are lacking; no much larger clone is found one base away.

The germline V gene (reference sequence) specifies PRHDT as CDR1 and FYEKMQ as CDR2. V lost 1 base and J lost 2 bases; the stretch between them is 5 bases long. Counted from cysteine to phenylalanine, this CDR3 has 14 amino acids. Of the read, only the CDR3 DNA is kept; its 42 bases are in frame from base 1. Cells in the mixed lymphocyte reaction were cultured together at 37 degrees C for 6 days. Responder PBMCs were labelled with CFSE and stimulator PBMCs with Violet Dye, then combined at a 1:1 ratio. TCRbeta CDR3 sequencing was performed on sorted unstimulated T cells and on proliferating T cells recovered from mixed lymphocyte reactions. Fresh whole blood from fewer than 12 HLA-typed healthy donors was used to isolate PBMCs. Proliferating CFSE-low responder T cells were FACS-sorted after the mixed lymphocyte reaction for TCR sequencing. What the research found in general, with its limitations: In reactions with siplizumab, an average of roughly 69% of mappable alloreactive CD4+ clones were Treg-derived, compared with 25% to 30% in control reactions. Compared with memory T cells, unstimulated naive T cells appeared more diverse, and naive cells seemed to make a substantial contribution to the alloresponse. Siplizumab significantly reduced the cumulative frequency of alloreactive sequences traceable to unstimulated CD4+ memory T cells. No functional confirmation was obtained for the suppressive function of proliferating Tregs from siplizumab cultures. About 75-97% of proliferating CD4+ or CD8+ clones could not be given a naive or memory phenotype. Because sequences below about 10^-5 frequency were poorly captured, only a minor fraction of alloreactive clones could be mapped to unstimulated subsets.

The library was produced with the immunoSEQ multiplex PCR assay. Some 100,000 TCR templates per sample were assayed by the deep sequencing platform. Genomic DNA extracted from sorted T cells was used for TCRbeta CDR3 sequencing. Per the original workflow: The R programming language was used for clonal analysis of the TCRbeta CDR3 data. Alloreactive CD4+ and CD8+ clones were defined by comparing unstimulated samples with post-reaction CFSE-low samples. Regulatory or non-regulatory origin was assigned to alloreactive CD4+ clones by matching of sequences to sorted unstimulated Treg and non-Treg repertoires. TCRdb provides this immuneACCESS table in a form limited to in-frame rearrangements. Some clones are lacking; in checked studies, under half of them reflect an unresolved V gene, and why the rest are absent is not known. D and trimming were read from the DNA, whereas the V and J calls and clone size are those reported in that table. The sample table records about 7,200 clones; 35% to 40% of these occur just once. The ten largest clones add up to roughly 15% of the sample.

The source of this sequence is a human donor in good health; the cells came from an allogeneic mixed lymphocyte reaction. The source material was CFSE-low (dividing) CD8+ T cells sorted from an allogeneic mixed lymphocyte reaction. Recombination connected TRBV13 to TRBJ2-2; the D gene cannot be named for sure. The DNA sequence reads TGTGCCAGCAGCTTAGAGGTTAACACCGGGGAGCTGTTTTTT. This codes for CASSLEVNTGELFF.